This T cell receptor beta chain comes out of a study of T cells after yellow fever vaccination. Study-wide points: The secondary response was weaker, and its peak arrived faster, on day 5 versus 15. Post-booster reappearance was seen for most primary-vaccination clones (about 96% CD4, roughly 91% CD8). Of the clonotypes, a small share occurred in both CD4 and CD8 compartments.

Deletions cut 2 bases from V and 7 bases from J, with 7 bases between. CDR1 SGHRS and CDR2 YFSETQ come from the germline V gene. This CDR3 comprises 12 residues. About this clonotype itself: Its antigen is not identified.

UMIs and a universal primer site were added when TCR cDNA was made by 5'RACE template switching. TCRdb re-analysed the 5' RACE reads in MiXCR, keeping a single row per CDR3 protein. Of just under 600,000 distinct CDR3 sequences in the sample, 13% were seen once. This material consisted of PBMCs, taken on the day of the yellow fever booster vaccination. The rearrangement links TRBV5-1 to TRBJ2-1, with a possible D match to TRBD1 (5 bases). The receptor was derived from a man aged 25-45 years who received the YFV17D yellow fever vaccine. CDR3 sequence: CASSFGQNEQFF. The CDR3, as DNA: TGCGCCAGCAGCTTCGGACAAAATGAGCAGTTCTTC. Combining the CDR3 with reference TRBV5-1 and TRBJ2-1 gives the whole variable domain KAGVTQTPRYLIKTRGQQVTLSCSPISGHRSVSWYQQTPGQGLQFLFEYFSETQRNKGNFPGRFSGRQFSNSRSEMNVSTLELGDSALYLCASSFGQNEQFFGPGTRLTVL.